This TCR beta chain derives from a study of cytomegalovirus exposure and HLA in healthy donors. Study observations and caveats: Most observed TCR sequences were rare, whereas some public TCRs were detected in many donors.

Separate from the approximately 670-subject first cohort, the approximately 120-subject validation cohort was the one that the donors belonged to. Sequenced by immunoSEQ multiplex PCR; TCRdb stores in-frame clones only, minus some. The sample shows 65,000 or so clones, 92% of them seen only once. With respect to this clone: Its matching antigen is unknown.

Germline V gene sequence: CDR1 SGHAT, CDR2 FQDESV (reference sequence). The CDR3 extends over 15 amino acids. V dropped 5 bases and J dropped 5; count of bases not matched to a gene: 4. Sequencing was done on a sample of PBMCs. The sequence derives from a woman in her late teens or twenties in good health and CMV-seronegative. The chain carries TRBV11-1 and TRBJ2-1, with 12 nucleotides matching TRBD2. In nucleotides, the CDR3 is TGTGCCAGCAGCCTACTAGCGGGGGGACACAATGAGCAGTTCTTC. Its protein product is CASSLLAGGHNEQFF.